This T cell receptor (beta chain) was found in a study of breast tumors, draining lymph nodes, adjacent tissues. This clonotype was counted many times. Its antigen is unknown. Just one base apart from a much larger clone, this may be a read error. The CDR3 runs to 16 residues. Germline CDR1 is SNHLY and CDR2 is FYNNEI. V dropped 4 bases and J dropped 5; count of bases not matched to a gene: 13. Via MiXCR, TCRdb re-called the multiplex PCR reads, giving one row per CDR3 protein. The sample includes about 21,000 distinct CDR3 sequences, about 38% of them seen just once. Study conclusions and caveats: Luminal-like breast cancer showed significantly greater tumor-nontumor repertoire similarity than basal-like breast cancer did. That most tumor T cells come from lymph nodes remained unproven. Tumors had less TCR diversity than lymph nodes, more than nontumor tissue. Findings are consistent with lymph node origin and intratumoral expansion of most tumor T cells.

The receptor's source is a female donor with breast cancer. Some clones in this sample may be carry-over from other donors' samples. The V and J genes are TRBV2 and TRBJ2-5, with 7 bases matching TRBD2. The specimen was breast tumor tissue. CDR3 sequence: CASSVVVGGPEETQYF. CDR3 in DNA: TGTGCCAGCAGTGTGGTAGTGGGAGGGCCGGAGGAGACCCAGTACTTC.